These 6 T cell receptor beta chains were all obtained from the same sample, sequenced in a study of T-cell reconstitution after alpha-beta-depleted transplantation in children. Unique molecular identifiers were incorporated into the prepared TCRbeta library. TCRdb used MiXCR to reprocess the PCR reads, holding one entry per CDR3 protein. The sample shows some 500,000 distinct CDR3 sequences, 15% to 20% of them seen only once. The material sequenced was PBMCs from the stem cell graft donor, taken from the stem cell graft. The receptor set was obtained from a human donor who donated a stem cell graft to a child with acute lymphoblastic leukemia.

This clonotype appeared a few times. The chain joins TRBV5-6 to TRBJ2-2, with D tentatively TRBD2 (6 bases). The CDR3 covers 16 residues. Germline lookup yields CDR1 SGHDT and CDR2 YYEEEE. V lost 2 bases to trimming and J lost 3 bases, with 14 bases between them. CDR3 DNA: TGTGCCAGCAGCTTTGTAGCGGAGTTTTACACCGGGGAGCTGTTTTTT. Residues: CASSFVAEFYTGELFF.

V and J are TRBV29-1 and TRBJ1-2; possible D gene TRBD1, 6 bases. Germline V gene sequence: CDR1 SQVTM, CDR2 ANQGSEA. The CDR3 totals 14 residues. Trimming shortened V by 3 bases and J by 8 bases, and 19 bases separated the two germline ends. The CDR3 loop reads CSVDGLWGPRGYTF. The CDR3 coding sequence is TGCAGCGTTGATGGCCTTTGGGGGCCGAGGGGCTACACCTTC.

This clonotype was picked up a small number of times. The DNA of the CDR3 is TGTGCCATCAAAGACAGGGCGAACACCGGGGAGCTGTTTTTT. It codes for CAIKDRANTGELFF. The chain uses TRBV15 and TRBJ2-2, with 7 nucleotides matching TRBD1. This CDR3 spans 14 amino acids. Trimming at V came to 10 bases and at J to 0 bases, leaving 5 bases not matched to a gene. The germline V gene has CDR1 LNHNV and CDR2 YYDKDF (reference sequence).

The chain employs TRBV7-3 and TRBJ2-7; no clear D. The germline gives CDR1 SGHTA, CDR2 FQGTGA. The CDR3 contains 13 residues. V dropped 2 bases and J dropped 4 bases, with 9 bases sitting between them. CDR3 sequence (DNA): TGTGCCAGCAGCTTAGATCTCTGGTACGAGCAGTACTTC. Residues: CASSLDLWYEQYF.

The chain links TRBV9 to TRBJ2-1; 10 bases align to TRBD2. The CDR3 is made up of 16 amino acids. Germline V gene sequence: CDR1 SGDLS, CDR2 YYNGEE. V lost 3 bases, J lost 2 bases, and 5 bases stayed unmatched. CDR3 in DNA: TGTGCCAGCAGCGGCCCACTAGCGGGGCCCTACAATGAGCAGTTCTTC. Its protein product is CASSGPLAGPYNEQFF. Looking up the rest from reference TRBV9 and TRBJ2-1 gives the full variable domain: DSGVTQTPKHLITATGQRVTLRCSPRSGDLSVYWYQQSLDQGLQFLIQYYNGEERAKGNILERFSAQQFPDLHSELNLSSLELGDSALYFCASSGPLAGPYNEQFFGPGTRLTVL.

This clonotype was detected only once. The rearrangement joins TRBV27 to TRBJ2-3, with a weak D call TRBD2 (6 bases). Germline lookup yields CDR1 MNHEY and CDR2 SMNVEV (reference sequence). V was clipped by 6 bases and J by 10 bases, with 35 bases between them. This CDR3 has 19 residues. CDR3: CASRPLQDFKIAEYNAQYF. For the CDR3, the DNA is TGTGCCAGCAGGCCGTTACAGGATTTTAAGATAGCGGAGTATAATGCGCAGTATTTT.